This TCR beta chain is drawn from a study of control samples from healthy donors and cancer patients (dated by TCRdb to 2018 to 2020). CDR1 SGDLS and CDR2 YYNGEE are derived from the germline V gene. Including the terminal cysteine and phenylalanine, the CDR3 comprises 15 residues. Only the CDR3 portion is preserved as DNA: 45 bases, with reading frame beginning at the first base. Trimmed from V: 2 bases; trimmed from J: 2 bases; junction bases lacking a gene match: 4. In regard to this clone: Its specific antigen is unknown. Base qualities are missing; no much larger clone stands one base away.

Receptor amplification or capture employed the immunoSEQ multiplex PCR assay. Drawn from immuneACCESS, this table holds only the in-frame rearrangements with V and J called that TCRdb kept. Clones are partly lost; checked studies trace under half to an unresolved V gene and leave the rest unexplained. The sample table contains approximately 170,000 clones; only one count was recorded for 88% of them. Clones ranked in the top ten supply nearly 5% of the sample. Sequencing input: blood. The clonotype comes from a woman in her twenties or thirties in good health. The V gene is TRBV9 and the J gene is TRBJ2-3, with 8 bases matching TRBD2. The nucleotides read TGTGCCAGCAGCGTGTACGGGGGGGCCACAGATACGCAGTATTTT. Its protein is CASSVYGGATDTQYF.